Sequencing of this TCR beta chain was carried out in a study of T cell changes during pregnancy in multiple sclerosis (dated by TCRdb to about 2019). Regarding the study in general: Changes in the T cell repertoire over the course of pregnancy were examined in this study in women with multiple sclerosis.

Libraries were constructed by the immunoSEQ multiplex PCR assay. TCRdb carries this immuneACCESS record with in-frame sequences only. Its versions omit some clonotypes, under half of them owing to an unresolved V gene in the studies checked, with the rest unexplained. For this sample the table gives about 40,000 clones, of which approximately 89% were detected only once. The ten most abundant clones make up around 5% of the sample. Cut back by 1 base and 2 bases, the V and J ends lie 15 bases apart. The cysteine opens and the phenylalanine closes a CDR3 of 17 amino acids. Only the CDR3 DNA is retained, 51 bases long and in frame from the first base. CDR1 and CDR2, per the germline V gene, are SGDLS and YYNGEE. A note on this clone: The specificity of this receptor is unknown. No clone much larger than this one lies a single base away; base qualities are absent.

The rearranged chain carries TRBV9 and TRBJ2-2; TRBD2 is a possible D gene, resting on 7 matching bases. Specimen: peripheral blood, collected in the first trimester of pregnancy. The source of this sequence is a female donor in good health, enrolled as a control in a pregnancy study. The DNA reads TGTGCCAGCAGCGTAAGCCTCCGGGGGGCCAACACCGGGGAGCTGTTTTTT. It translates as CASSVSLRGANTGELFF.